Shown below are 4 T cell receptor beta chains from a single sample sequenced in a study of shared clonotypes between healthy human individuals. Generated by immunoSEQ multiplex PCR, the TCRdb table keeps only in-frame clones and is missing some. The sample lists 2.3 million or so clones; 93% were seen once. The sample was naive CD4+ T cells from PBMCs. Subset given: CD45RA+ positively selected. All receptors derive from a man younger than 35 in good health. Some clones in this sample may be carry-over from other donors' samples.

For this clone: The same CDR3 can be traced to other DNA sequences in this sample. This sequence joins TRBV27 and TRBJ2-5, with D uncertain. Looked up from germline, CDR1 is MNHEY and CDR2 is SMNVEV (reference sequence). V lost 2 bases, J lost 2 bases, and 6 bases lay in between. The CDR3 length is 13 residues. CDR3 sequence: CASSLRSQETQYF. CDR3 nucleotides: TGTGCCAGCAGTTTACGATCACAAGAGACCCAGTACTTC.

A few counts support this clone. This sequence joins TRBV19 and TRBJ1-2, with D possibly being TRBD1 (6 bases). This CDR3 is 14 amino acids long. Trimming shortened V by 3 bases and J by 4 bases, and 12 bases separated the two germline ends. Germline V gives CDR1 LNHDA, CDR2 SQIVND (reference sequence). The CDR3 loop reads CASSIRGGGYGYTF. The CDR3 bases are TGTGCCAGTAGTATCAGAGGGGGAGGCTATGGCTACACCTTC.

The chain combines TRBV28 with TRBJ2-7; maybe TRBD2 (6 bases). The CDR3 consists of 11 residues. Trimming stripped 8 bases from V and 7 bases from J, with 12 bases between. Germline V gene sequence: CDR1 MDHEN, CDR2 SYDVKM. CDR3 nucleotide sequence: TGTGCCAGCGGCTGGGGGAGGGAGCAGTACTTC. Translated: CASGWGREQYF.

The chain combines TRBV19 with TRBJ1-2; TRBD1 matches 8 bases. J lost 4 bases, V lost 7 bases, and 8 bases had no gene match. Germline V gene sequence: CDR1 LNHDA, CDR2 SQIVND (reference sequence). The CDR3 is 14 amino acids. The CDR3 sequence: CASIPQGVGYGYTF. In DNA form, the CDR3 reads TGTGCCAGTATCCCACAGGGGGTCGGCTATGGCTACACCTTC.